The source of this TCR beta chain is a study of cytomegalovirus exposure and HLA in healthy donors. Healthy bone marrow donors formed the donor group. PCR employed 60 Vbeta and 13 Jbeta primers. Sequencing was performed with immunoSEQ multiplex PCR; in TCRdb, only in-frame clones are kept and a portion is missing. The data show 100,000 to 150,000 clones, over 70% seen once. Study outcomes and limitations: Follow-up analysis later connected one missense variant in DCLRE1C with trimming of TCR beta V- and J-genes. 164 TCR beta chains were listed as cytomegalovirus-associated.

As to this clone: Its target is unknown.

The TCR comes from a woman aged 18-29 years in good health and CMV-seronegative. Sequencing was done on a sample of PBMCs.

The CDR3 here is CASSIVTSVTDTQYF. For the CDR3, the DNA is TGTGCCAGCAGCATAGTAACTAGCGTGACAGATACGCAGTATTTT. The rearrangement links TRBV5-6 to TRBJ2-3; 7 bases are a match to TRBD2. The V gene end was trimmed by 4 bases and the J gene end by 3 bases; junction bases not matched to a gene: 8. The CDR3 sequence is 15 residues long. From germline, CDR1 is SGHDT and CDR2 YYEEEE.